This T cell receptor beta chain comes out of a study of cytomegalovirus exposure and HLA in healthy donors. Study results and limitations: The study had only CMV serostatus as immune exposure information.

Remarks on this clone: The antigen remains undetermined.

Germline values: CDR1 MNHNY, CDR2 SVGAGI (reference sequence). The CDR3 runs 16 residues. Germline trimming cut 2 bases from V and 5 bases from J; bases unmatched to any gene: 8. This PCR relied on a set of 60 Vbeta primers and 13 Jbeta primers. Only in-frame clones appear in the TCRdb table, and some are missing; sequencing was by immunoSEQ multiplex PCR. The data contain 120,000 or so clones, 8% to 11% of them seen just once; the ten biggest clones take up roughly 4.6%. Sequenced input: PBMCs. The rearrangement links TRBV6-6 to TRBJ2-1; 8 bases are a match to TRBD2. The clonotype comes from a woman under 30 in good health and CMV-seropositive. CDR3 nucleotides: TGTGCCAGCAGTTACCCCGGGGGGGAGGTAAACAATGAGCAGTTCTTC. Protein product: CASSYPGGEVNNEQFF.